This T cell receptor (beta chain) is from a study of blood T cell repertoires in COVID-19. Per the original data handling: By means of reference gene primer amplification, nucleated cell counts were estimated. Repertoires were generated with immunoSEQ multiplex PCR, while TCRdb's copy carries only in-frame clones and drops some. V, J and clone size derive from that table, while D and trimming were established from the DNA sequence. The sample carries approximately 93,000 clones, over 70% recorded once. The ends were cut back, 2 bases at V and 5 bases at J, with 14 bases in the middle. Germline V lookup: CDR1 SGHRS, CDR2 YFSETQ. CDR3 length equals 15 residues.

This TCR was sampled from a woman at least 80 years old with acute or convalescent COVID-19. The chain has TRBV5-1 and TRBJ2-1, with a possible D match to TRBD1 (6 bases). Sequenced material: peripheral blood. CDR3 sequence: CASSLRGTGNNEQFF. DNA for the CDR3: TGCGCCAGCAGCTTAAGGGGGACGGGGAACAATGAGCAGTTCTTC.